Listed below are T cell receptor beta chains from one sample, sequenced in a study of CD8 T cells in Susac syndrome. Each CDR3 protein gets one entry after TCRdb re-called the immunoSEQ multiplex PCR reads with MiXCR. The sample records more than 110,000 distinct CDR3 sequences, 95% being singletons. The sample comprised CD4+ T cells from PBMCs. These receptors came from a human donor with Susac syndrome. Each CDR3 is given with its conserved first and last residue. The D gene is left open where the match is weak. Clone size, where shown, is once, few, many, or a class for clones that have expanded.

>TRBV20-1|TRBJ2-7|TRBD1|NA
TGCAGTGCTAGTAGGACAGGGGGTAGCGAGCAGTACTTC
CSASRTGGSEQYF
>TRBV30|TRBJ1-6|TRBD1|NA
TGTGCCTGGAGTCCCCAGGGGGGCTCACCCCTCCACTTT
CAWSPQGGSPLHF
>TRBV10-3|TRBJ2-1|NA|NA
TGTGCCATCAGTACCGGGCAGTACAATGAGCAGTTCTTC
CAISTGQYNEQFF
>TRBV15|TRBJ2-4|NA|NA
TGTGCCACCACCCTCGGACAAGACATTCAGTACTTC
CATTLGQDIQYF
>TRBV7-3|TRBJ2-2|NA|NA
TGTGCCAGCAGCCACAACACCGGGGAGCTGTTTTTT
CASSHNTGELFF
>TRBV12-3/TRBV12-4|TRBJ2-5|NA|NA
TGTGCCAGCAGTTTGGGGGGGGCCGATCAAGAGACCCAGTACTTC
CASSLGGADQETQYF
>TRBV12-3/TRBV12-4|TRBJ2-3|TRBD1|NA
TGTGCCAGCAGGGGGACAGGGGTGGAGTATTTT
CASRGTGVEYF
>TRBV6-5|TRBJ1-2|NA|NA
TGTGCCAGCAGGACCCCAGGGGACGGCTACACCTTC
CASRTPGDGYTF
>TRBV3-1|TRBJ2-6|NA|NA
TGTGCCAGCCGGGGATCGCGGTCTGGGGCCAACGTCCTGACTTTC
CASRGSRSGANVLTF
>TRBV12-3/TRBV12-4|TRBJ2-5|NA|once
TGTGCCAGCAGTAACGAAGAGACCCAGTACTTC
CASSNEETQYF
>TRBV4-1|TRBJ2-3|NA|NA
TGCGCCAGCAGCCAAGATCGGAGGGCTTACGCAGATACGCAGTATTTT
CASSQDRRAYADTQYF
>TRBV7-9|TRBJ1-2|NA|NA
TGTGCCATCCCGCGGGGGGGCGCTGACTATGGCTACACCTTC
CAIPRGGADYGYTF
>TRBV10-3|TRBJ1-1|NA|NA
TGTGCCATCAGTGAGTCGATTGGAGGGAACACTGAAGCTTTCTTT
CAISESIGGNTEAFF
>TRBV5-1|TRBJ2-7|TRBD2|NA
TGCGCCAGCAGTTTAGGAGCGGGAGGGCCGGGCTACGAGCAGTACTTC
CASSLGAGGPGYEQYF
>TRBV7-2|TRBJ1-1|NA|NA
TGTGCCAGCAGCTTTTCGCCAGCGAACACTGAAGCTTTCTTT
CASSFSPANTEAFF